The present TCR beta chain was sequenced within a study of shared clonotypes between healthy human individuals (dated by TCRdb to 2018 to 2021). In terms of the full investigation: The cohort comprised two women and a few men aged 18 to 49 years. Between about 0.94 and 8.9 billion PBMCs per donor were obtained by leukapheresis. For each donor, CD4 naive and CD4 memory were each run on three plates, CD8 naive on two plates, and CD8 memory on one plate. To increase sequencing depth and limit assay-specific biases, TCR repertoire library preparation and sequencing were carried out by different laboratories using diverse techniques. The study deeply sequenced blood TCR repertoires of five healthy adults to estimate repertoire size and the extent of clonotype sharing between individuals. The research as a whole found: Sampling was restricted to blood, and TCR repertoires in tissue are likely to differ from TCR repertoires in blood. Larger estimated clonotype richness was generally found for naive subsets than for memory subsets. When four donors were compared, the shared fraction of clonotypes was 5% to 6.5% for naive CD4, around 3.5% for naive CD8, 2% to 2.5% for memory CD4, and 0.3% to 0.5% for memory CD8. The small number of donors limited the genetic and exposure-history diversity represented. Compared with non-shared clonotypes, the clonotypes found in all four sorted-subset donors had higher generation probabilities. Rarefaction of sorted-subset datasets indicated incomplete sequencing despite the large sequencing depth. Pairwise subsampling indicated that sequencing depth was expected to affect the degree of clonotype sharing among donors.

Donors were healthy HIV-negative adults with no recently reported acute infections or vaccinations. Every donor was a Caucasian adult residing in Nashville, Tennessee, USA. CD4+ T cells were enriched by magnetic negative selection, after which naive cells were positively selected on CD45RA and the negative fraction was taken as the memory subset. Blood was collected by leukapheresis, and PBMCs were isolated by Ficoll-Histopaque density gradient centrifugation and then cryopreserved in liquid nitrogen vapor phase. Analytical flow cytometry was used to check the purity and quantity of each magnetically sorted T cell population. Genomic DNA was isolated from every sorted fraction and measured by UV absorbance on a Nanodrop 2000c. The germline V gene (reference sequence) specifies MNHEY as CDR1 and SMNVEV as CDR2. Reading from cysteine to phenylalanine, the CDR3 counts 15 amino acids. Only CDR3 DNA remains: 45 bases, in frame from the first base. The junction shows trimming of 5 bases on V and 4 bases on J, and the gene matches do not reach 7 bases of it.

Using the deep immunoSEQ assay, TCR CDR3 regions were amplified from genomic DNA by multiplex PCR. Extracted genomic DNA from each cell subset was distributed evenly across all wells of several immunoSEQ 96-well plates, and each plate was treated as a replicate. For sorted subsets, each replicate PCR was loaded with about 0.2 ug genomic DNA, equivalent to 30,000 or so T cell genomes. Purified libraries were measured with a Qubit 3.0 fluorometer, size-checked on a Bioanalyzer 2100, and measured again with the KAPA Library Quantification kit. Every immunoSEQ 96-well plate was sequenced on a dedicated single-read 150-cycle Illumina NextSeq 550 flow cell. The source study handled its data this way. Because only junctional sequences without quality scores were contained in the immunoSEQ output, filtering matching that applied to full-length reads could not be performed. Sequences were annotated with PyIR, a Python wrapper for IgBLAST v1.9, and V/J genes and CDR3 were assigned using IMGT germline references. Reads were filtered out if the reads had weak V/J assignments (E-value above 1e-6), no CDR3, stop codons, out-of-frame junctions, or ambiguous translated residues. A V3J clonotype was defined by an identical inferred V gene, J gene, and CDR3 amino acid sequence. Percentage overlap between repertoires was computed as shared unique clonotypes divided by the size of the smaller repertoire. RTK rarefaction, the Chao1 estimator, and Recon v2.1 estimates of unobserved clonotypes were used to assess repertoire richness. Generation probabilities for all TCRbeta clonotypes obtained by the gDNA method from a handful of donors were computed using OLGA. TCRdb carries this immuneACCESS record with in-frame sequences only. Its versions omit some clonotypes, under half of them owing to an unresolved V gene in the studies checked, with the rest unexplained. Clonal size and the V and J genes are those of that table, whereas D and trimming came from the DNA. This sample comprises some 980,000 clones, less than 85% of them detected only once. Roughly 1.5% of the sample rests with the top ten.

As concerns this clone: Its cognate antigen has yet to be identified. No base quality information exists; no much larger clone differs at one position.

The origin of this receptor is a man between 18 and 29 years old in good health. The receptor chain draws on TRBV27 and TRBJ2-4, with TRBD2 matching 8 junction bases. Sample: memory CD4+ T cells sorted from blood. The cell subset or site label of this sample denotes: CD45RA-negative fraction. At the DNA level, the sequence is TGTGCCAGCAGTGCCGTCGGGGGGGTTAAAAACATTCAGTACTTC. This gives the protein CASSAVGGVKNIQYF.